This paragraph covers one TCR beta chain sequence. The germline CDR1 and CDR2 sequences are SQVTM and ANQGSEA. J lost 6 bases, V lost 7 bases, and 5 bases had no gene match. The CDR3 has 12 amino acids. Original handling: Estimates of nucleated cell counts were drawn from the amplification of reference gene primers. The assay was immunoSEQ multiplex PCR, and TCRdb's table has in-frame clones only and misses some. D and trimming come from the DNA, and the V and J calls and clone size come from that table. The data contain about 230,000 clones, 84% of them singletons. This sample was taken from a study of blood T cell repertoires in COVID-19. Study-wide context: Italy, Spain and the United States were the sources of the convalescent and acute COVID-19 samples. In each case, the material was cDNA or gDNA derived from T cells, B-cell-depleted T cells, or PBMCs.

J is TRBJ1-2 and V is TRBV29-1; 10 bases align to TRBD1. The source of this sequence is a man aged 40-50 years who had recovered from COVID-19. The sample comprised peripheral blood. As DNA, the CDR3 is TGCAGCGATGGACAGGGGGTTGATGGCTACACCTTC. Protein sequence: CSDGQGVDGYTF.